These 25 T cell receptor beta chains came from one sample sequenced in a study of blood T cell repertoires in COVID-19. This table comes from immunoSEQ multiplex PCR, and its TCRdb copy is limited to in-frame clones, with some not included. The data hold 150,000 to 250,000 clones, with more than 75% observed a single time. The sequenced sample was peripheral blood. Every receptor here comes from a woman in her 40s with COVID-19, enrolled during active disease.

The CDR3 is CASSETRSWAVRPYEQYF. The CDR3 DNA reads as TGTGCCAGCAGTGAAACTAGGAGCTGGGCAGTCCGCCCTTACGAGCAGTACTTC. V and J are TRBV6-1 and TRBJ2-7; D may be TRBD2 (5 bases). CDR3 length: 18 amino acids. V was cut by 2 bases and J by 4 bases, with 24 bases left in between. Germline assignment: CDR1 MNHNS and CDR2 SASEGT.

This rearrangement joins TRBV2 to TRBJ2-4; the match to TRBD1 covers 8 bases. From germline, CDR1 is SNHLY and CDR2 FYNNEI. This CDR3 is 18 amino acids long. With V trimmed by 3 bases and J by 1 base, 11 bases remained unmatched. CDR3: CASSDLRDRSLAKNIQYF. CDR3 coding DNA: TGTGCCAGCAGTGACCTTCGGGACAGGTCCTTGGCCAAAAACATTCAGTACTTC.

This chain connects TRBV5-1 to TRBJ2-5; tentatively, D is TRBD1 (6 bases). The CDR3 extends over 15 amino acids. Germline-derived CDR1 and CDR2 are SGHRS and YFSETQ. Trimming removed 4 bases at V and 5 bases at J, with 18 bases between. CDR3 bases: TGCGCCAGCAGCGTGAATACAGGGATCGGGGAGACCCAGTACTTC. Its translation is CASSVNTGIGETQYF.

The rearrangement uses TRBV21-1 and TRBJ2-1; the table's TRBD2 call for D was not verified on the DNA. TRBV21-1 is an annotated pseudogene. The CDR3 has 14 amino acids. CDR3 nucleotides: TGTGCCAGCAGCAAAATGGGGGGAAACAATGAGCAGTTCTTC. As protein: CASSKMGGNNEQFF.

Comment on this clone: Other DNA sequences in this sample translate to the same CDR3. J is TRBJ2-7 and V is TRBV5-1; D is possibly TRBD1 (5 bases). Germline CDR1 and CDR2: SGHRS and YFSETQ. This CDR3 is built from 14 residues. Trimming stripped 2 bases from V and 0 bases from J, with 9 bases between. CDR3 amino acids: CASSLGDSSYEQYF. CDR3 bases: TGCGCCAGCAGCTTAGGTGACAGCTCCTACGAGCAGTACTTC.

This chain joins TRBV5-6 and TRBJ2-3; TRBD1 is a possible D gene (6 bases). V lost 2 bases to trimming and J lost 0 bases, with 13 bases between them. This CDR3 is built from 16 residues. Germline V gives CDR1 SGHDT, CDR2 YYEEEE. The CDR3 DNA reads TGTGCCAGCAGCTTTTGGGGGCAGTGGAGCACAGATACGCAGTATTTT. Its protein product is CASSFWGQWSTDTQYF. The full variable domain, rest sourced from reference TRBV5-6 and TRBJ2-3, is DAGVTQSPTHLIKTRGQQVTLRCSPKSGHDTVSWYQQALGQGPQFIFQYYEEEERQRGNFPDRFSGHQFPNYSSELNVNALLLGDSALYLCASSFWGQWSTDTQYFGPGTRLTVL.

The chain joins TRBV5-1 to TRBJ1-1, with D tentatively TRBD1 (5 bases). CDR3 length equals 12 residues. V was clipped by 7 bases and J by 8 bases, with 15 bases between them. Germline CDR1 and CDR2: SGHRS and YFSETQ. The CDR3 protein is CASGGGEGEAFF. The CDR3 coding sequence is TGCGCCAGCGGAGGTGGGGAGGGGGAAGCTTTCTTT.

The chain couples TRBV6-5 to TRBJ2-7, with a tentative D call TRBD2 (6 bases). Trimming took off 8 bases at V and 0 bases at J, with 17 bases between the two ends. Per germline, CDR1 MNHEY and CDR2 SVGAGI. The CDR3 length is 15 residues. The CDR3 spells CASVSSGRSSYEQYF. The CDR3, as DNA: TGTGCCAGCGTGAGTTCAGGGAGGAGCTCCTACGAGCAGTACTTC.

The chain couples TRBV30 to TRBJ1-3; D is ambiguous. Germline lookup yields CDR1 GTSNPN and CDR2 SVGIG (reference sequence). Trimming took 2 bases from V and 0 from J, leaving 14 bases between them. The CDR3 is 16 amino acids. CDR3 nucleotide sequence: TGTGCCTGGAGTCCTCTTAGGGAGTTCTCTGGAAACACCATATATTTT. Protein: CAWSPLREFSGNTIYF. Full variable domain (outside the CDR3, taken from reference TRBV30 and TRBJ1-3): SQTIHQWPATLVQPVGSPLSLECTVEGTSNPNLYWYRQAAGRGLQLLFYSVGIGQISSEVPQNLSASRPQDRQFILSSKKLLLSDSGFYLCAWSPLREFSGNTIYFGEGSWLTVV.

This clone was counted only a few times. This chain connects TRBV5-6 to TRBJ2-7; 7 bases align to TRBD1. With 5 bases clipped from V and 6 bases from J, the junction kept 11 bases outside the gene matches. Germline lookup yields CDR1 SGHDT and CDR2 YYEEEE. CDR3 length: 14 amino acids. This CDR3 is CASSRTGTDREQYF. The DNA of the CDR3 is TGTGCCAGCAGTCGGACCGGGACAGACCGCGAGCAGTACTTC.

This chain joins TRBV30 and TRBJ1-6; perhaps TRBD1 as D (6 bases). The CDR3 contains 15 residues. CDR1 and CDR2 (germline): GTSNPN, SVGIG (reference sequence). Between the trimmed V and J ends, which lost 0 bases and 6 bases, there was a span of 12 bases. This CDR3 reads CAWSVQGSPNSPLHF. CDR3 DNA: TGTGCCTGGAGTGTACAGGGTAGCCCTAATTCACCCCTCCACTTT.

The V call is TRBV13, the J call TRBJ2-7, with 14 bases aligning to TRBD2. Germline loops: CDR1 PRHDT, CDR2 FYEKMQ (reference sequence). This CDR3 spans 16 amino acids. With V trimmed by 5 bases and J by 3 bases, 6 bases remained unmatched. CDR3 protein: CASSRFGTSGGYEQYF. CDR3 in DNA: TGTGCCAGCAGCAGATTCGGGACTAGCGGGGGCTACGAGCAGTACTTC.

The V gene is TRBV5-1, the J gene TRBJ2-2, with TRBD2 identical over 12 bases. The J segment lost 0 bases and the V segment lost 3 bases, leaving 3 bases of the junction unmatched. CDR1 SGHRS and CDR2 YFSETQ come from the germline V gene. This CDR3 is 17 amino acids long. The CDR3 loop is CASSSLAGGPNTGELFF. DNA for the CDR3: TGCGCCAGCAGCTCTCTAGCGGGGGGGCCGAACACCGGGGAGCTGTTTTTT.

V and J are TRBV2 and TRBJ2-1, with D uncertain. This CDR3 is built from 15 residues. CDR1 SNHLY and CDR2 FYNNEI come from the germline V gene. Trimming removed 7 bases from V and 2 bases from J, with 15 bases in between. CDR3 sequence (DNA): TGTGCCAGCACCCCGGCCGCGGCGACCTACAATGAGCAGTTCTTC. Translating gives CASTPAAATYNEQFF. The full variable domain, its missing parts supplied by reference TRBV2 and TRBJ2-1, is EPEVTQTPSHQVTQMGQEVILRCVPISNHLYFYWYRQILGQKVEFLVSFYNNEISEKSEIFDDQFSVERPDGSNFTLKIRSTKLEDSAMYFCASTPAAATYNEQFFGPGTRLTVL.

The chain links TRBV10-3 to TRBJ1-3; TRBD1 might be the D (6 bases). V was pared by 8 bases and J by 0 bases, with 14 bases between. The V gene's germline CDR1 is ENHRY and CDR2 SYGVKD. The CDR3 consists of 15 residues. CDR3 sequence reads: CAILAGAYSGNTIYF. In DNA, the CDR3 is TGTGCCATCCTAGCAGGGGCTTACTCTGGAAACACCATATATTTT.

The J gene is TRBJ2-7, the V gene TRBV5-6; D possibly corresponds to TRBD2 (6 bases). This CDR3 region has 13 residues. Germline V gene data show CDR1 as SGHDT and CDR2 as YYEEEE. With 4 bases removed from V and 11 bases from J, the gap between germline ends came to 19 bases. As DNA, the CDR3 is TGTGCCAGCAGCACACGTCACCGGGACTCAAAGTACTTC. Its protein product is CASSTRHRDSKYF. The full variable domain, completed using reference TRBV5-6 and TRBJ2-7, is DAGVTQSPTHLIKTRGQQVTLRCSPKSGHDTVSWYQQALGQGPQFIFQYYEEEERQRGNFPDRFSGHQFPNYSSELNVNALLLGDSALYLCASSTRHRDSKYFGPGTRLTVT.

The rearrangement uses TRBV7-8 and TRBJ2-7; 9 bases match TRBD2. Germline CDR1 reads SGHVS; CDR2 reads FQNEAQ. J was trimmed by 3 bases and V by 0 bases; bases with no gene match: 6. The CDR3 loop spans 16 amino acids. The CDR3 reads CASSLAAGGPHYEQYF. In nucleotides, the CDR3 is TGTGCCAGCAGCTTAGCCGCGGGAGGGCCCCACTACGAGCAGTACTTC.

CDR3 bases: TGTGCCAGCAGCTTAGCCTTTTTGCTAGCGGGAAGCACAGATACGCAGTATTTT. Its translation is CASSLAFLLAGSTDTQYF. The rearrangement links TRBV7-9 to TRBJ2-3; 9 bases align to TRBD2. In germline, CDR1 is SEHNR, CDR2 FQNEAQ (reference sequence). This CDR3 spans 18 amino acids. The trim removed 0 bases at V and 0 bases at J, leaving 7 bases unmatched.

This chain joins TRBV4-2 and TRBJ1-1, with 7 bases that match TRBD1. After removal of 3 bases from V and 1 base from J, the junction contained 11 bases not matched to a gene. The CDR3 is made up of 17 amino acids. Germline V gene data show CDR1 as LGHNA and CDR2 as YNFKEQ. The CDR3 sequence is CASSQTERQGSNTEAFF. DNA for the CDR3: TGTGCCAGCAGCCAGACCGAAAGACAGGGATCGAACACTGAAGCTTTCTTT.

The rearrangement uses TRBV12-3 or TRBV12-4 and TRBJ1-2, with a tentative D call TRBD1 (5 bases). Trimming pared 1 base from V and 10 bases from J, leaving 10 bases between. This CDR3 region has 12 residues. This chain's CDR3 is CASSLGQSVYTF. The CDR3 coding sequence is TGTGCCAGCAGTTTAGGACAGTCGGTCTACACCTTC.

The chain combines TRBV19 with TRBJ2-7; D perhaps matches TRBD2 (5 bases). The CDR3 runs 14 residues. V lost 7 bases and J lost 1, with 14 bases in between. Germline V gene sequence: CDR1 LNHDA, CDR2 SQIVND (reference sequence). This CDR3 reads CASKRAVTSYEQYF. CDR3 sequence (DNA): TGTGCCAGTAAGAGGGCAGTGACATCCTACGAGCAGTACTTC. Full variable domain (missing parts from reference TRBV19 and TRBJ2-7): DGGITQSPKYLFRKEGQNVTLSCEQNLNHDAMYWYRQDPGQGLRLIYYSQIVNDFQKGDIAEGYSVSREKKESFPLTVTSAQKNPTAFYLCASKRAVTSYEQYFGPGTRLTVT.

The chain couples TRBV5-1 to TRBJ2-7; tentative D call: TRBD1 (5 bases). Germline CDR1 and CDR2: SGHRS and YFSETQ. This CDR3 spans 14 amino acids. The V end lost 0 bases, the J end lost 5 bases, and 12 bases lay between the germline ends. The CDR3 here is CASSLGQISNEQYF. The CDR3 DNA is TGCGCCAGCAGCTTGGGACAGATCAGCAACGAGCAGTACTTC. Filled out from reference TRBV5-1 and TRBJ2-7, the complete variable domain reads KAGVTQTPRYLIKTRGQQVTLSCSPISGHRSVSWYQQTPGQGLQFLFEYFSETQRNKGNFPGRFSGRQFSNSRSEMNVSTLELGDSALYLCASSLGQISNEQYFGPGTRLTVT.

V usage is TRBV5-1 and J usage is TRBJ2-3; TRBD1 agrees at 7 bases. CDR3 length equals 15 residues. Trimming at V came to 3 bases and at J to 3 bases, leaving 7 bases not matched to a gene. Per the germline V gene, CDR1 is SGHRS and CDR2 is YFSETQ. The CDR3 DNA reads as TGCGCCAGCAGCTCCAGACAGGGAGAGACAGATACGCAGTATTTT. Translated, it gives CASSSRQGETDTQYF.

The rearrangement uses TRBV12-3 or TRBV12-4 and TRBJ2-1; 7 bases map to TRBD2. Trimming cost V 5 bases and J 12 bases; bases outside gene matches: 10. The CDR3 is made up of 13 amino acids. Here the CDR3 reads CASSGLVGGGQFF. The CDR3 coding sequence is TGTGCCAGCAGTGGGCTAGTGGGCGGGGGGCAGTTCTTC.

The V gene is TRBV2, the J gene TRBJ1-2, with TRBD1 matching over 7 bases. Germline CDR1 is SNHLY and CDR2 is FYNNEI. This CDR3 region has 13 residues. The trim removed 7 bases at V and 5 bases at J, leaving 7 bases unmatched. The CDR3 nucleotides read TGTGCCAGCATTGGGGACAGAGGATATGGCTACACCTTC. Residues: CASIGDRGYGYTF. Full variable domain (remainder filled in from reference TRBV2 and TRBJ1-2): EPEVTQTPSHQVTQMGQEVILRCVPISNHLYFYWYRQILGQKVEFLVSFYNNEISEKSEIFDDQFSVERPDGSNFTLKIRSTKLEDSAMYFCASIGDRGYGYTFGSGTRLTVV.